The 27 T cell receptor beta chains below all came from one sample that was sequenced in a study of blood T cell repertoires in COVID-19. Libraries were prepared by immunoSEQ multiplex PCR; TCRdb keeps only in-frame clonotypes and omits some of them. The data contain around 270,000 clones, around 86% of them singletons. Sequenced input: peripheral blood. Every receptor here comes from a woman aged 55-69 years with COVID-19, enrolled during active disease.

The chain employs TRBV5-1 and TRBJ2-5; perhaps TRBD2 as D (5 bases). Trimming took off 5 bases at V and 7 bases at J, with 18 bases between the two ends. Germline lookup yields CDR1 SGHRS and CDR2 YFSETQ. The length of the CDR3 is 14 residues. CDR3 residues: CASRRVNGDWTQYF. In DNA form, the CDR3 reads TGCGCCAGCAGGCGAGTTAACGGGGATTGGACCCAGTACTTC.

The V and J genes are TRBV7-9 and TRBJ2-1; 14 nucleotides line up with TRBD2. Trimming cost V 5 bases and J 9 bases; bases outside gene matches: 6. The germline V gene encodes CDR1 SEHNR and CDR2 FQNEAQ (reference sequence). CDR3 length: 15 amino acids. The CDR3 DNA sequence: TGTGCCAGCAGCGGGGGACTAGCGGGAGTTGGTGAGCAGTTCTTC. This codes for CASSGGLAGVGEQFF.

CDR3: CATSAALAGVSDTQYF. Here the CDR3 DNA reads TGTGCCACCAGTGCCGCACTAGCGGGAGTTTCCGATACGCAGTATTTT. This chain joins TRBV24-1 and TRBJ2-3; 11 nucleotides match TRBD2. This CDR3 spans 16 amino acids. Trimming at V came to 5 bases and at J to 6 bases, leaving 9 bases not matched to a gene. The V gene's germline CDR1 is KGHDR and CDR2 SFDVKD.

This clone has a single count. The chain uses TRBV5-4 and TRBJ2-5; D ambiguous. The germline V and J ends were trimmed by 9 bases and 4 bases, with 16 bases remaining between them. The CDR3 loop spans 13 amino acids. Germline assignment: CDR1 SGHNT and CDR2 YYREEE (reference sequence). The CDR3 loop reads CATRPSVGETQYF. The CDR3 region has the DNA TGTGCCACCCGTCCTTCAGTTGGAGAGACCCAGTACTTC.

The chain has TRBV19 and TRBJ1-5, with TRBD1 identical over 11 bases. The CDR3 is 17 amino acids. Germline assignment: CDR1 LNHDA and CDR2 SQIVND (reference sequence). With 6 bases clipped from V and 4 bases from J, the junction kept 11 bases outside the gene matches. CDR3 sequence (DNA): TGTGCCAGTAGACCAACCCGGGACAGGGGGGCAAATCAGCCCCAGCATTTT. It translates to CASRPTRDRGANQPQHF.

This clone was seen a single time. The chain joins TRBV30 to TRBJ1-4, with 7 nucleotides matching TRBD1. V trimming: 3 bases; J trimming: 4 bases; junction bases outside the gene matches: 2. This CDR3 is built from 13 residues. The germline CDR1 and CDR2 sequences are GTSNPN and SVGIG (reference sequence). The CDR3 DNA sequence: TGTGCCTGGAGCCGGGACAGTAATGAAAAACTGTTTTTT. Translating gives CAWSRDSNEKLFF.

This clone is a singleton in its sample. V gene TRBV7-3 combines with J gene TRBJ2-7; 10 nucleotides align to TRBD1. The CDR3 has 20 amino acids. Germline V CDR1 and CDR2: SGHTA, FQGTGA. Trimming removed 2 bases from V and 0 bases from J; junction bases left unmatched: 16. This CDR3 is CASSLWGTGVNPEGSYEQYF. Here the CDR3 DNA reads TGTGCCAGCAGCTTATGGGGGACAGGGGTCAACCCTGAGGGCTCCTACGAGCAGTACTTC. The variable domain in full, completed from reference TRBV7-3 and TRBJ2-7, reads GAGVSQTPSNKVTEKGKYVELRCDPISGHTALYWYRQSLGQGPEFLIYFQGTGAADDSGLPNDRFFAVRPEGSVSTLKIQRTERGDSAVYLCASSLWGTGVNPEGSYEQYFGPGTRLTVT.

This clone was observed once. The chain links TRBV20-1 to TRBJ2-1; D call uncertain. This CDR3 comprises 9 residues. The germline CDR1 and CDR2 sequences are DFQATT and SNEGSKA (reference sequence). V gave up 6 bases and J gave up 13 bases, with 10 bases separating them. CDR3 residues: CSARKEQFF. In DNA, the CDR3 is TGCAGTGCCAGGAAGGAACAGTTCTTC.

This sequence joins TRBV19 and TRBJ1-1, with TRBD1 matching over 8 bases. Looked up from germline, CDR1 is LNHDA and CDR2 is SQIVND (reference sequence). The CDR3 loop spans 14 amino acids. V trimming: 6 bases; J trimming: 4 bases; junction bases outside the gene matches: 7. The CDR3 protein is CASSSRQGSTEAFF. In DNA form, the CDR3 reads TGTGCCAGTAGCAGCAGACAGGGGAGCACTGAAGCTTTCTTT. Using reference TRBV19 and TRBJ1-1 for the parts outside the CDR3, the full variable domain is DGGITQSPKYLFRKEGQNVTLSCEQNLNHDAMYWYRQDPGQGLRLIYYSQIVNDFQKGDIAEGYSVSREKKESFPLTVTSAQKNPTAFYLCASSSRQGSTEAFFGQGTRLTVV.

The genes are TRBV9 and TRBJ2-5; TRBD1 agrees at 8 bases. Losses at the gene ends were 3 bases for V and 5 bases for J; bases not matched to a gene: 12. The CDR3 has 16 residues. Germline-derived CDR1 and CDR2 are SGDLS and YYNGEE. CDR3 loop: CASSERGTGQRETQYF. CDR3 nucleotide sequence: TGTGCCAGCAGCGAGAGGGGGACAGGTCAAAGGGAGACCCAGTACTTC.

CDR3 loop: CASSYRQGNSPLHF. In DNA form, the CDR3 reads TGTGCCAGCAGTTACCGGCAGGGAAATTCACCCCTCCACTTT. This chain connects TRBV6-5 to TRBJ1-6; possible D gene TRBD1, 5 bases. CDR1 is MNHEY, CDR2 SVGAGI, per germline. Deletions cut 2 bases from V and 7 bases from J, with 9 bases between. CDR3 length equals 14 residues.

The CDR3 loop reads CASSFRDRASSGGNTIYF. The CDR3 DNA reads as TGCGCCAGCAGCTTTCGGGACAGGGCTTCTTCGGGAGGAAACACCATATATTTT. The chain recombines TRBV5-1 with TRBJ1-3; 9 bases fit TRBD1. The CDR3 length is 18 residues. The trim removed 2 bases at V and 4 bases at J, leaving 13 bases unmatched. CDR1 is SGHRS, CDR2 YFSETQ, per germline.

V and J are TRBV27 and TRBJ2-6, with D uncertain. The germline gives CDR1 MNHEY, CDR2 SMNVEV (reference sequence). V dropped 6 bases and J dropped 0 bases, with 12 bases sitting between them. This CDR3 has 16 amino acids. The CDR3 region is CASSLKTISGANVLTF. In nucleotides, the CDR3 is TGTGCCAGCAGCCTGAAGACAATCTCTGGGGCCAACGTCCTGACTTTC. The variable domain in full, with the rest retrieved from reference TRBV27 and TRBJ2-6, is EAQVTQNPRYLITVTGKKLTVTCSQNMNHEYMSWYRQDPGLGLRQIYYSMNVEVTDKGDVPEGYKVSRKEKRNFPLILESPSPNQTSLYFCASSLKTISGANVLTFGAGSRLTVL.

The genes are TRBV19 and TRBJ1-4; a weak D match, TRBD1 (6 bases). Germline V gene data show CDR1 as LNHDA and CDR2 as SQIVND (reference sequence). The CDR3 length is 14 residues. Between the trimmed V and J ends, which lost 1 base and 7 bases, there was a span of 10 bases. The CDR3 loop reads CASSIVGAVEKLFF. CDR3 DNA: TGTGCCAGTAGTATAGTGGGGGCCGTTGAAAAACTGTTTTTT.

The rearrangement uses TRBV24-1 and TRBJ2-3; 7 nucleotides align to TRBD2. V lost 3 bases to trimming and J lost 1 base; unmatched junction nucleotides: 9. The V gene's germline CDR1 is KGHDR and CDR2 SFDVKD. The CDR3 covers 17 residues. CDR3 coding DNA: TGTGCCACCAGTGATCCCAGTGGGGGGGTGGGCACAGATACGCAGTATTTT. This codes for CATSDPSGGVGTDTQYF.

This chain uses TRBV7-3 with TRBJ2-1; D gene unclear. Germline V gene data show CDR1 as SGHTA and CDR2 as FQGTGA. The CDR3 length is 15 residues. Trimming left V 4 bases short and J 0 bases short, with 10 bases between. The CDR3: CASSSPSSSYNEQFF. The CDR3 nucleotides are TGTGCCAGCAGCTCCCCTTCGAGCTCCTACAATGAGCAGTTCTTC.

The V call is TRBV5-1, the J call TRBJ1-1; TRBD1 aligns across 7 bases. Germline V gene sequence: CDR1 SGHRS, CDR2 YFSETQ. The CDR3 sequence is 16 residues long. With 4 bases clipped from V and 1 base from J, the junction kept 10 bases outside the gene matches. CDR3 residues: CASSRRTGQTNTEAFF. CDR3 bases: TGCGCCAGCAGCCGAAGGACAGGCCAGACGAACACTGAAGCTTTCTTT.

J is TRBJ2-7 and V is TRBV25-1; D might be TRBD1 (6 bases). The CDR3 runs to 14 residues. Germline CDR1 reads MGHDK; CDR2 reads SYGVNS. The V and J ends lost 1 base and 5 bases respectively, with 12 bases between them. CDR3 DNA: TGTGCCAGCAGTGAATTCCCAGGGGCGGACGAGCAGTACTTC. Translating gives CASSEFPGADEQYF.

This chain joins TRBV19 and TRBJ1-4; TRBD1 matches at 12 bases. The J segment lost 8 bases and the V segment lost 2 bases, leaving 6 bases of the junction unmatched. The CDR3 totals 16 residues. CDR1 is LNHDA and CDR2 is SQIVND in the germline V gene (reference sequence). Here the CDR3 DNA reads TGTGCCAGTAGTATATTTTCCGGGACAGGGGGCGAAAAACTGTTTTTT. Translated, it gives CASSIFSGTGGEKLFF.

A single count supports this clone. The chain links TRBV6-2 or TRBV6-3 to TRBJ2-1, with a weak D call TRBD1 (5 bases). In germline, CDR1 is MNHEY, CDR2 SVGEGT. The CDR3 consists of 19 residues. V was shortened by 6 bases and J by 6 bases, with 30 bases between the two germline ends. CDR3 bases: TGTGCCAGCAGCCCTCCCCAAGGGGATCTCGCGAGTTTGGGCAATGAGCAGTTCTTC. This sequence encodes CASSPPQGDLASLGNEQFF.

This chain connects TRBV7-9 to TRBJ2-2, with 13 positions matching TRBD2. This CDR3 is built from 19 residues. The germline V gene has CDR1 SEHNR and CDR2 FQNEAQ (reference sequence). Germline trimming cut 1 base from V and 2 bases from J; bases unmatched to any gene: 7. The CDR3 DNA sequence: TGTGCCAGCAGCTTAGTTTCGGGACTAGCGGGAACTAACACCGGGGAGCTGTTTTTT. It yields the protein CASSLVSGLAGTNTGELFF.

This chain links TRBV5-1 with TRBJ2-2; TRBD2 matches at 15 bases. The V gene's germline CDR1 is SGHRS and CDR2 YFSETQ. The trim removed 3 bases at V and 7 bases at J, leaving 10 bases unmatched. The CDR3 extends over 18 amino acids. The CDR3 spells CASSSRTSGRAYFGELFF. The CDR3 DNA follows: TGCGCCAGCAGCTCGAGGACTAGCGGGAGGGCTTACTTCGGGGAGCTGTTTTTT.

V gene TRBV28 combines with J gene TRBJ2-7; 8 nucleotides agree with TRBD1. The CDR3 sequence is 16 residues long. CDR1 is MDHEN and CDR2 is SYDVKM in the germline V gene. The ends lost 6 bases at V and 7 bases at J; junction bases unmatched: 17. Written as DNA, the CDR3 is TGTGCCAGCAGCAACCCCCAGGGGACAGGCTCGGTTGAGCAGTACTTC. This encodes CASSNPQGTGSVEQYF. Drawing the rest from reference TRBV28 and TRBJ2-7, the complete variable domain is DVKVTQSSRYLVKRTGEKVFLECVQDMDHENMFWYRQDPGLGLRLIYFSYDVKMKEKGDIPEGYSVSREKKERFSLILESASTNQTSMYLCASSNPQGTGSVEQYFGPGTRLTVT.

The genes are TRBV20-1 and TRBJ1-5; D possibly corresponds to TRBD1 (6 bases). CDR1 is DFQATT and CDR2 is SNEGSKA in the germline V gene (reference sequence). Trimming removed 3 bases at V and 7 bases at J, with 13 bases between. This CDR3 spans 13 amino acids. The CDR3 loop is CSASRGGGQPQHF. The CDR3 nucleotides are TGCAGTGCTAGTCGGGGGGGCGGACAGCCCCAGCATTTT.

This CDR3 reads CASSNQQGAGNSPLHF. Written as DNA, the CDR3 is TGTGCCAGCAGTAACCAACAGGGGGCCGGGAATTCACCCCTCCACTTT. This chain links TRBV27 with TRBJ1-6; 9 bases align to TRBD1. Germline V gene sequence: CDR1 MNHEY, CDR2 SMNVEV (reference sequence). With 5 bases clipped from V and 7 bases from J, the junction kept 9 bases outside the gene matches. The CDR3 has 16 residues.

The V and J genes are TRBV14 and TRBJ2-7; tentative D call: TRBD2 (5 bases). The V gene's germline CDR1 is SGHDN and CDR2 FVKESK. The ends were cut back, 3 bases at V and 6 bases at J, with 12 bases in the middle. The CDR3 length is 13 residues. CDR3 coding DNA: TGTGCCAGCAGCCAGGTCAAACTAGGCGAGCAGTACTTC. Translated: CASSQVKLGEQYF.

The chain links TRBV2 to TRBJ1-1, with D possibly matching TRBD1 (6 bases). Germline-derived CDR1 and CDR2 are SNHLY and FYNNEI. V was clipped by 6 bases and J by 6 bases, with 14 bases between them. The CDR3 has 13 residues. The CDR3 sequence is CASRGQSKAEAFF. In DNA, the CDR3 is TGTGCCAGCAGGGGACAAAGTAAGGCTGAAGCTTTCTTT.